This T cell receptor beta chain was sequenced for a study of identical twins. This clonotype was counted between two and nine times. Antigen unknown. In TCRdb, the 5' RACE reads were re-called with MiXCR into one record per CDR3 protein. Found here are about 890,000 distinct CDR3 sequences, around an eighth of them singletons; the top ten hold about 1.6%. General study findings and limits: There was an excess of low generation probability in the out-of-frame alpha sequences that twins shared. Invariant T cells like MAIT and iNKT could partly confound the zero-insertion analyses. Recombination models fit unrelated individuals' TCR alpha sharing but underestimated twins'.

The germline gives CDR1 LNHDA, CDR2 SQIVND (reference sequence). V was cut by 10 bases and J by 9 bases, with 19 bases left in between. This CDR3 is 13 amino acids long. All donors were healthy, and all were Caucasian. This sample was also put to use in a study of yellow fever vaccine responses in identical twins.

Source material: PBMCs. The gene calls are TRBV19 and TRBJ1-5; the D gene is possibly TRBD1 (6 bases). This TCR was recovered from a woman aged 18-30 years in good health. DNA for the CDR3: TGTGCCACCCGACAGGTTCCACTTTCGCCCCAGCATTTT. This sequence encodes CATRQVPLSPQHF.